This T cell receptor beta chain was recovered during a study of cytomegalovirus exposure and HLA in healthy donors. This clone has a single count. This PCR relied on a set of 60 Vbeta primers and 13 Jbeta primers. Data came from immunoSEQ multiplex PCR; TCRdb stores just in-frame clones and leaves some out. Among under 95,000 clones listed, 79% were seen once. Germline V gives CDR1 SGHVS, CDR2 FNYEAQ. The CDR3 loop spans 15 amino acids. Trimming took off 4 bases at V and 4 bases at J, with 14 bases between the two ends. The rearrangement uses TRBV7-6 and TRBJ1-5; no definite D call. This receptor was obtained from a woman aged 35 to 49 in good health and CMV-seropositive. Sequenced input: PBMCs. Here the CDR3 reads CASSSGLGFNQPQHF. CDR3 DNA: TGTGCCAGCAGCTCCGGACTCGGGTTTAATCAGCCCCAGCATTTT. The complete variable domain, with remaining parts taken from reference TRBV7-6 and TRBJ1-5, reads GAGVSQSPRYKVTKRGQDVALRCDPISGHVSLYWYRQALGQGPEFLTYFNYEAQQDKSGLPNDRFSAERPEGSISTLTIQRTEQRDSAMYRCASSSGLGFNQPQHFGDGTRLSIL.